The 29 T cell receptor beta chains given below trace back to one sample, sequenced in a study of blood T cell repertoires in COVID-19. Profiled with immunoSEQ multiplex PCR; TCRdb holds only in-frame clones, not every one. The sample yields about 58,000 clones, nearly 90% seen once. Material: peripheral blood. The receptors were sampled from a man between 60 and 70 years old with active COVID-19.

In its sample, this clone was seen a few times. The CDR3: CASSDRAGDTDTQYF. The CDR3 bases are TGTGCCAGCAGCGACCGCGCGGGGGACACAGATACGCAGTATTTT. The J gene is TRBJ2-3, the V gene TRBV6-4; 7 bases are shared with TRBD2. The CDR3 spans 15 residues. The germline CDR1 and CDR2 sequences are MRHNA and SNTAGT. The J segment lost 2 bases and the V segment lost 6 bases, leaving 8 bases of the junction unmatched.

This clone has only one observation. The gene calls are TRBV27 and TRBJ1-6; D gene uncertain. The V end lost 3 bases, the J end lost 11 bases, and 17 bases lay between the germline ends. The CDR3 sequence is 15 residues long. Germline CDR1 and CDR2: MNHEY and SMNVEV (reference sequence). CDR3 sequence reads: CASSFYGEGGPPLHF. For the CDR3, the DNA is TGTGCCAGCAGTTTTTACGGCGAGGGAGGTCCACCCCTCCACTTT.

This clone was recorded only once. This sequence joins TRBV19 and TRBJ2-3; the match to TRBD2 covers 7 bases. CDR3 size: 14 residues. Germline loops: CDR1 LNHDA, CDR2 SQIVND (reference sequence). Trimming cost V 8 bases and J 6 bases; bases outside gene matches: 11. The CDR3 DNA reads TGTGCCAGTGCAGTCGGCGGGGGTGCGGATACGCAGTATTTT. Translating gives CASAVGGGADTQYF.

The chain carries TRBV5-1 and TRBJ2-1, with 9 bases lining up with TRBD1. The CDR3 is 16 residues long. The germline V gene has CDR1 SGHRS and CDR2 YFSETQ. The trim removed 0 bases at V and 6 bases at J, leaving 7 bases unmatched. The CDR3 is CASSLAGTGSLNEQFF. DNA of the CDR3: TGCGCCAGCAGCTTGGCCGGGACAGGGTCCCTCAATGAGCAGTTCTTC.

The chain uses TRBV5-4 and TRBJ2-2; a possible D gene is TRBD2 (5 bases). This CDR3 region has 16 residues. Per the germline V gene, CDR1 is SGHNT and CDR2 is YYREEE (reference sequence). Trimming removed 4 bases from V and 0 bases from J, with 13 bases in between. The DNA of the CDR3 is TGTGCCAGCAGCCATTACGGGGTTGCGAACACCGGGGAGCTGTTTTTT. Translating it yields CASSHYGVANTGELFF.

The table lists this clone with a count of one. For the CDR3, the DNA is TGTGCCAGTACCATTAGCAGGGCTGGGACTGAAGCTTTCTTT. Translated: CASTISRAGTEAFF. This chain joins TRBV19 and TRBJ1-1; D might be TRBD1 (5 bases). The length of the CDR3 is 14 residues. Trimming took off 7 bases at V and 5 bases at J, with 17 bases between the two ends. Per the germline V gene, CDR1 is LNHDA and CDR2 is SQIVND (reference sequence).

The chain has TRBV7-2 and TRBJ2-7; 11 nucleotides line up with TRBD2. Trimming took 1 base from V and 3 from J; bases not matched to a gene: 5. This CDR3 comprises 16 residues. Germline V gene sequence: CDR1 SGHTA, CDR2 FQGNSA. The CDR3 DNA reads as TGTGCCAGCAGCTTAGGGACTAGCGGGCCCTTCTACGAGCAGTACTTC. Its translation: CASSLGTSGPFYEQYF.

This CDR3 reads CASSKNTGELFF. The CDR3 region has the DNA TGTGCCAGCTCCAAGAACACCGGGGAGCTGTTTTTT. The chain couples TRBV18 to TRBJ2-2; D is uncertain. The CDR3 is 12 amino acids. V shed 6 bases and J shed 1 base, with 3 bases lying between them. Germline V gene sequence: CDR1 KGHSH, CDR2 LQKENI.

The chain uses TRBV11-2 and TRBJ2-1; D perhaps matches TRBD2 (6 bases). CDR3 length: 14 amino acids. Germline assignment: CDR1 SGHAT and CDR2 FQNNGV. V was cut by 9 bases and J by 1 base, with 13 bases left in between. CDR3 amino acids: CASSIGGSYNEQFF. CDR3 bases: TGTGCCAGTTCAATAGGAGGGTCCTACAATGAGCAGTTCTTC.

The chain has TRBV18 and TRBJ1-1; D is undetermined. V was pared by 5 bases and J by 6 bases, with 7 bases between. The CDR3 runs 11 residues. The germline CDR1 and CDR2 sequences are KGHSH and LQKENI. CDR3 loop: CASSSVAEAFF. The CDR3 nucleotides are TGTGCCAGCTCATCTGTAGCTGAAGCTTTCTTT.

The chain couples TRBV24-1 to TRBJ1-2; 7 bases match TRBD1. The germline gives CDR1 KGHDR, CDR2 SFDVKD. CDR3 length: 14 amino acids. Germline trimming cut 7 bases from V and 2 bases from J; bases unmatched to any gene: 6. DNA of the CDR3: TGTGCCACCAGCAGATCGACAGGGAACTATGGCTACACCTTC. This encodes CATSRSTGNYGYTF.

This sequence joins TRBV28 and TRBJ2-7; possibly TRBD1 for D (6 bases). There are 15 residues in the CDR3. Germline-derived CDR1 and CDR2 are MDHEN and SYDVKM. The V end lost 3 bases, the J end lost 2 bases, and 14 bases lay between the germline ends. The CDR3 DNA is TGTGCCAGCAGTTTTATTGGGACACCAACCTACGAGCAGTACTTC. It yields the protein CASSFIGTPTYEQYF.

The chain carries TRBV5-6 and TRBJ1-2, with D possibly matching TRBD1 (6 bases). Germline V gene lookup returns CDR1 SGHDT and CDR2 YYEEEE. Trimming removed 7 bases from V and 2 bases from J, with 15 bases in between. The CDR3 has 14 residues. The CDR3 nucleotides read TGTGCCAGCTCACCAGGGGTATCCAACTATGGCTACACCTTC. It translates to CASSPGVSNYGYTF.

V usage is TRBV7-2 and J usage is TRBJ2-1, with D perhaps TRBD2 (6 bases). The germline gives CDR1 SGHTA, CDR2 FQGNSA. Trimming stripped 4 bases from V and 1 base from J, with 11 bases between. This CDR3 has 15 residues. DNA of the CDR3: TGTGCCAGCAGCTCAAGCGGACTATCCTACAATGAGCAGTTCTTC. Its translation: CASSSSGLSYNEQFF. Variable domain in full (rest from reference TRBV7-2 and TRBJ2-1): GAGVSQSPSNKVTEKGKDVELRCDPISGHTALYWYRQSLGQGLEFLIYFQGNSAPDKSGLPSDRFSAERTGGSVSTLTIQRTQQEDSAVYLCASSSSGLSYNEQFFGPGTRLTVL.

This clone was seen a few times. This sequence joins TRBV10-2 and TRBJ2-7; D perhaps matches TRBD2 (5 bases). Germline CDR1 and CDR2: WSHSY and SAAADI. Trimming pared 10 bases from V and 6 bases from J, leaving 19 bases between. The CDR3 spans 13 residues. The CDR3 region has the DNA TGCGCCACTAGTCCGGGGTCAGCCATCGAGCAGTACTTC. Amino acid sequence: CATSPGSAIEQYF.

This clone was seen just once. The gene calls are TRBV5-1 and TRBJ1-2; 8 bases are a match to TRBD1. The CDR3 consists of 14 residues. V dropped 6 bases and J dropped 2; count of bases not matched to a gene: 6. CDR1 and CDR2 (germline): SGHRS, YFSETQ. CDR3 sequence reads: CASNNWTGNYGYTF. The CDR3 DNA reads TGCGCCAGCAACAATTGGACAGGGAACTATGGCTACACCTTC.

This clone has only one observation. The chain couples TRBV14 to TRBJ2-1, with 8 positions matching TRBD1. The CDR3 totals 17 residues. Germline-derived CDR1 and CDR2 are SGHDN and FVKESK. V shed 2 bases, J shed 8 bases, and the junction held 14 bases outside the gene matches. The CDR3 spells CASSQSTGWAGGYEQFF. The CDR3, as DNA: TGTGCCAGCAGCCAAAGTACGGGGTGGGCAGGGGGCTATGAGCAGTTCTTC.

The chain links TRBV6-5 to TRBJ2-3; 7 bases map to TRBD1. CDR3 size: 15 residues. Germline CDR1 reads MNHEY; CDR2 reads SVGAGI. The junction had 12 bases not matched to a gene; V was cut back by 7 bases and J by 5 bases. The CDR3 DNA reads TGTGCCAGCATTTCGGGGAGCAGGGACAGAGATACGCAGTATTTT. This sequence encodes CASISGSRDRDTQYF.

V is TRBV10-3 and J is TRBJ1-6; 8 bases agree with TRBD1. Germline CDR1 ENHRY, CDR2 SYGVKD. Germline trimming cut 7 bases from V and 7 bases from J; bases unmatched to any gene: 9. The CDR3 spans 15 residues. CDR3: CAIKLDRDGNSPLHF. In DNA form, the CDR3 reads TGTGCCATCAAACTGGACAGGGACGGGAATTCACCCCTCCACTTT.

The chain combines TRBV30 with TRBJ2-1; D may be TRBD2 (5 bases). The CDR3 loop spans 14 amino acids. Per the germline V gene, CDR1 is GTSNPN and CDR2 is SVGIG (reference sequence). Trimming took 3 bases from V and 1 from J, leaving 10 bases between them. This CDR3 is CAWSEGSSYNEQFF. CDR3 in DNA: TGTGCCTGGAGCGAAGGGAGTTCCTACAATGAGCAGTTCTTC.

The gene calls are TRBV6-6 and TRBJ1-4, with 7 bases identical to TRBD1. This CDR3 contains 15 residues. J was trimmed by 8 bases and V by 8 bases; bases with no gene match: 14. Germline CDR1 MNHNY, CDR2 SVGAGI (reference sequence). The CDR3 protein is CASSPSPGQKEKLFF. The CDR3 coding sequence is TGTGCCAGCTCACCCTCCCCGGGACAGAAAGAAAAACTGTTTTTT.

V is TRBV7-9 and J is TRBJ1-1, with D unresolved. V gave up 5 bases and J gave up 0 bases, with 4 bases separating them. CDR3 length equals 12 residues. Germline CDR1 and CDR2: SEHNR and FQNEAQ (reference sequence). The CDR3 DNA sequence: TGTGCCAGCAGCCCAATGAACACTGAAGCTTTCTTT. Protein product: CASSPMNTEAFF.

The rearrangement uses TRBV14 and TRBJ2-1; TRBD2 aligns across 8 bases. This CDR3 is 14 amino acids long. Trimming at V came to 4 bases and at J to 9 bases, leaving 8 bases not matched to a gene. The germline V gene encodes CDR1 SGHDN and CDR2 FVKESK. The CDR3 loop reads CASSLTAGVGEQFF. The CDR3 coding sequence is TGTGCCAGCAGCCTGACAGCGGGAGTTGGTGAGCAGTTCTTC.

With respect to this clone: The same CDR3 arises from other DNA sequences in this sample as well. The chain joins TRBV9 to TRBJ1-1; D is uncertain. V shed 3 bases and J shed 0 bases, with 6 bases lying between them. This CDR3 comprises 13 residues. Looked up from germline, CDR1 is SGDLS and CDR2 is YYNGEE. CDR3 protein: CASSGHMNTEAFF. CDR3 nucleotide sequence: TGTGCCAGCAGCGGCCACATGAACACTGAAGCTTTCTTT.

V and J are TRBV30 and TRBJ2-1; TRBD2 matches 7 bases. The V gene end was trimmed by 3 bases and the J gene end by 3 bases; junction bases not matched to a gene: 8. Germline CDR1 and CDR2: GTSNPN and SVGIG (reference sequence). This CDR3 spans 15 amino acids. CDR3 in DNA: TGTGCCTGGAGAACTTGGGAGGGCCGCTACAATGAGCAGTTCTTC. Protein product: CAWRTWEGRYNEQFF.

The J gene is TRBJ1-1, the V gene TRBV5-4; D may be TRBD1 (5 bases). The length of the CDR3 is 15 residues. CDR1 and CDR2 from the germline V gene are SGHNT and YYREEE (reference sequence). The germline V and J ends were trimmed by 7 bases and 1 base, with 17 bases remaining between them. The CDR3 DNA is TGTGCCAGCGGACCAGGGTTAATCCGGAACACTGAAGCTTTCTTT. Its translation: CASGPGLIRNTEAFF.

The chain is built from TRBV5-6 and TRBJ2-4; TRBD2 aligns across 12 bases. The germline V gene encodes CDR1 SGHDT and CDR2 YYEEEE. The CDR3 sequence is 15 residues long. The V gene end was trimmed by 4 bases and the J gene end by 3 bases; junction bases not matched to a gene: 2. Here the CDR3 DNA reads TGTGCCAGCAGCCGACTAGCGGGGGACAAAAACATTCAGTACTTC. This gives the protein CASSRLAGDKNIQYF.

The gene calls are TRBV7-3 and TRBJ2-3; 8 bases match TRBD2. With 1 base clipped from V and 7 bases from J, the junction kept 1 base outside the gene matches. This CDR3 has 13 residues. Germline V lookup: CDR1 SGHTA, CDR2 FQGTGA. CDR3 residues: CASSLSSGNTQYF. The CDR3 DNA reads TGTGCCAGCAGCTTAAGTAGCGGGAATACGCAGTATTTT.

For the CDR3, the DNA is TGCGCCAGCAGAACCGGGACAGGGATCCGTGGCTACACCTTC. Amino acids: CASRTGTGIRGYTF. This chain uses TRBV5-1 with TRBJ1-2; TRBD1 matches 9 bases. CDR1 and CDR2 (germline): SGHRS, YFSETQ. V lost 5 bases to trimming and J lost 7 bases; unmatched junction nucleotides: 9. This CDR3 region has 14 residues.